This T cell receptor (beta chain) appears in the sequencing data of a study of CD8+ T cells in alopecia areata. Once RNA had been extracted, it was reverse transcribed into cDNA to act as the sequencing template. The data were produced by immunoSEQ multiplex PCR, yet TCRdb's version contains in-frame clones alone and is incomplete. The sample holds 100,000 to 150,000 clones, less than 75% seen once. The treatment: oral pan-JAK inhibitor, 5-10 mg twice daily. After removal of 4 bases from V and 8 bases from J, the junction contained 9 bases not matched to a gene. CDR1 is SQVTM and CDR2 is ANQGSEA in the germline V gene. The CDR3 runs 13 residues.

The rearrangement joins TRBV29-1 to TRBJ2-5, with TRBD1 identical over 8 bases. Specimen: CD8+ T cells sorted from blood, collected at week 4, from a patient treated with tofacitinib. The sequence came from a human donor with alopecia areata. The CDR3 spells CSVVTGDFDTQYF. The CDR3 DNA reads as TGCAGCGTTGTGACAGGGGACTTTGACACCCAGTACTTC.